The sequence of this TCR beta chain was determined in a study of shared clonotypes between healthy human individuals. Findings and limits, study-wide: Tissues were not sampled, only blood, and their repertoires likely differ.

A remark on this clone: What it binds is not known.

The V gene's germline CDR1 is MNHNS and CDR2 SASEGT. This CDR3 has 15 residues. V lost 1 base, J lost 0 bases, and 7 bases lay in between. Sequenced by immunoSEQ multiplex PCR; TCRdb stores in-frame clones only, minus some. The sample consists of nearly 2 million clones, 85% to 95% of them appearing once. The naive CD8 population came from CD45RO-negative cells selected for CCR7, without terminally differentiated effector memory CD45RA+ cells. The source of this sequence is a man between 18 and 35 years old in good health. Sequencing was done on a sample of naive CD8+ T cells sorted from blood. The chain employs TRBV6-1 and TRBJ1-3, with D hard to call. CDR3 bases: TGTGCCAGCAGTGAAGAAGCTTACTCTGGAAACACCATATATTTT. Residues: CASSEEAYSGNTIYF.